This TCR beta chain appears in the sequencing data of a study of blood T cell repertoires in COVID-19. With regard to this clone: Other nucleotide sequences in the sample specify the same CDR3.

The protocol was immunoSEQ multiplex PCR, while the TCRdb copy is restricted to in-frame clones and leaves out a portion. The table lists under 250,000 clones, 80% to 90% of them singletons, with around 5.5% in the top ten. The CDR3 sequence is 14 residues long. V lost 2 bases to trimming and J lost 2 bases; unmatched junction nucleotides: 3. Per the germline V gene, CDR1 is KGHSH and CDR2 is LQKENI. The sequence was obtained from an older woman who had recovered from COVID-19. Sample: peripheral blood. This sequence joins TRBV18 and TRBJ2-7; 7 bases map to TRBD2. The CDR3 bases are TGTGCCAGCTCACCAGGCGGGGGAGCCTACGAGCAGTACTTC. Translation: CASSPGGGAYEQYF.